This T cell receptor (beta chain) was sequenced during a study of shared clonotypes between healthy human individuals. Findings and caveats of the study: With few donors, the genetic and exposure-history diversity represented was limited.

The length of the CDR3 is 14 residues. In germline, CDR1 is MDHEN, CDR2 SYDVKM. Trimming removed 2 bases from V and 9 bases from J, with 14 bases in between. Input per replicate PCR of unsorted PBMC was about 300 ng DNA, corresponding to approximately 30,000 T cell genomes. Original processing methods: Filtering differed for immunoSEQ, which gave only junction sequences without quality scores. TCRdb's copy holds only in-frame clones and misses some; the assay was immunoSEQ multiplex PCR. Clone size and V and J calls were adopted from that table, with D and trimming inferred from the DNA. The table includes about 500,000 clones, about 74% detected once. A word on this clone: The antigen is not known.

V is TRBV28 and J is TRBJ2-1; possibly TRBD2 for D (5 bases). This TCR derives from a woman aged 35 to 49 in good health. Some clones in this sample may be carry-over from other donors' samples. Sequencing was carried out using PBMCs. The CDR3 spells CASSLPLGAAEQFF. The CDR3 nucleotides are TGTGCCAGCAGTTTACCCCTCGGAGCGGCTGAGCAGTTCTTC. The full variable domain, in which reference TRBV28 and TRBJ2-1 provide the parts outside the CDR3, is DVKVTQSSRYLVKRTGEKVFLECVQDMDHENMFWYRQDPGLGLRLIYFSYDVKMKEKGDIPEGYSVSREKKERFSLILESASTNQTSMYLCASSLPLGAAEQFFGPGTRLTVL.